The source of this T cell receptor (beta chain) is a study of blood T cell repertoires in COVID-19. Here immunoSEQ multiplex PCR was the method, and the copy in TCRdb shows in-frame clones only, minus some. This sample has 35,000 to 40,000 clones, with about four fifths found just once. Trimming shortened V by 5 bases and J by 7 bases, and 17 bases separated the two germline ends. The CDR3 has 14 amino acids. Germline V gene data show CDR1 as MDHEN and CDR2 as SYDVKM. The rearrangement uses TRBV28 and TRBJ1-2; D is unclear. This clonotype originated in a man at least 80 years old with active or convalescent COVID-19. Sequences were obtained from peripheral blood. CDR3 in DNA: TGTGCCAGCAGTATATCGCGGGATCTGCTTGGCTACACCTTC. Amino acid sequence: CASSISRDLLGYTF.